A single sample gave rise to the 6 T cell receptor beta chains below, sequenced in a study of persistence of HIV-infected CD4 T cells. This was the immunoSEQ version 4 assay in survey mode. TCRdb keeps only in-frame clones here, not all; method: immunoSEQ multiplex PCR. The sample gives 30,000 to 45,000 clones, approximately 81% of which show up once; 5.4% is in the top ten. Which antigens these TCRs recognize remains unknown. Cells were stimulated with overlapping HIV-1 Gag 15-mer peptides. Memory cells lacking CD40L and CD69 with high CD45RO were sorted. The source material was cultured CD4+ T cells from PBMCs, sampled from a patient who received antiretroviral therapy. These receptors came from an adult with HIV. The donor label of this sample is uncertain.

The chain joins TRBV20-1 to TRBJ2-1, with unresolved D. The CDR3 is 10 residues long. CDR1 and CDR2 (germline): DFQATT, SNEGSKA (reference sequence). V lost 6 bases and J 5 bases, leaving 5 bases between the germline ends. CDR3 coding DNA: TGCAGTGCGGCAGACAATGAGCAGTTCTTC. This gives the protein CSAADNEQFF.

The V gene is TRBV2, the J gene TRBJ1-5, with D maybe TRBD1 (5 bases). Trimming took 7 bases from V and 0 from J, leaving 10 bases between them. CDR1 and CDR2 from the germline V gene are SNHLY and FYNNEI. This CDR3 contains 14 residues. Here the CDR3 reads CASTRGYSNQPQHF. As DNA, the CDR3 is TGTGCCAGCACAAGGGGTTATAGCAATCAGCCCCAGCATTTT.

Regarding this clone: Lacking the conserved final phenylalanine or tryptophan, this CDR3 likely reflects a read error. The limits of the CDR3 on the DNA are not certain, so only TCRdb's listed CDR3 is given. This chain's CDR3 is CASSLKLDRRIY. The chain uses TRBV12-3 or TRBV12-4 and TRBJ1-2; TRBD1, the D gene given by the table, was not confirmed from the DNA. The CDR3 is 12 residues long, ends included.

The chain uses TRBV5-1 and TRBJ2-7, with D hard to call. From germline, CDR1 is SGHRS and CDR2 YFSETQ. The CDR3 runs 14 residues. V dropped 5 bases and J dropped 0 bases, with 12 bases sitting between them. CDR3 sequence (DNA): TGCGCCAGCAGATTTAGTACAAGCTCCTACGAGCAGTACTTC. Protein sequence: CASRFSTSSYEQYF.

CDR3: CASSREAGPYNEQFF. The CDR3 nucleotides read TGTGCCAGCAGCCGTGAAGCGGGGCCATACAATGAGCAGTTCTTC. The chain links TRBV7-3 to TRBJ2-1; 7 bases map to TRBD2. This CDR3 region has 15 residues. Trimming cost V 5 bases and J 4 bases; bases outside gene matches: 8. Germline assignment: CDR1 SGHTA and CDR2 FQGTGA.

CDR3 loop: CASSPHDRSDTQYF. For the CDR3, the DNA is TGTGCCAGCAGCCCACACGATAGGTCAGATACGCAGTATTTT. The chain is built from TRBV28 and TRBJ2-3; the D is unclear. Trimming pared 6 bases from V and 4 bases from J, leaving 14 bases between. The germline CDR1 and CDR2 sequences are MDHEN and SYDVKM. This CDR3 region has 14 residues.